These 28 T cell receptor beta chains were sequenced from one sample in a study of cytomegalovirus exposure and HLA in healthy donors. PCR was performed using 60 Vbeta and 13 Jbeta primers. Data came from immunoSEQ multiplex PCR; TCRdb stores just in-frame clones and leaves some out. This sample has about 100,000 clones, with 65% to 80% found just once. The source material was PBMCs. The receptors here all came from a woman in her 70s in good health and CMV-seropositive.

V is TRBV19 and J is TRBJ1-4; 10 bases map to TRBD1. With V trimmed by 6 bases and J by 7 bases, 8 bases remained unmatched. CDR1 is LNHDA, CDR2 SQIVND, per germline (reference sequence). The CDR3 loop spans 15 amino acids. The CDR3 region is CASSRTRDRGEKLFF. CDR3 nucleotide sequence: TGTGCCAGTAGCCGGACCCGGGACAGGGGTGAAAAACTGTTTTTT. The full variable domain, in which reference TRBV19 and TRBJ1-4 provide the parts outside the CDR3, is DGGITQSPKYLFRKEGQNVTLSCEQNLNHDAMYWYRQDPGQGLRLIYYSQIVNDFQKGDIAEGYSVSREKKESFPLTVTSAQKNPTAFYLCASSRTRDRGEKLFFGSGTQLSVL.

V gene TRBV1 combines with J gene TRBJ2-1; the table's D call, TRBD2, was not checked against the DNA. TRBV1 is given as a pseudogene. The CDR3 contains 14 residues. CDR3 amino acids: CTSSQPGPSGEQFF. The CDR3 DNA follows: TGCACCAGCAGCCAACCGGGACCTAGCGGTGAGCAGTTCTTC.

Here the CDR3 DNA reads TGCGCCAGCAGCTTGGGCCCTGGACTAGCGGGAGGCAGGATAACCTACAATGAGCAGTTCTTC. This codes for CASSLGPGLAGGRITYNEQFF. The rearrangement uses TRBV5-1 and TRBJ2-1, with 14 positions matching TRBD2. V lost 0 bases, J lost 2 bases, and 13 bases stayed unmatched. The germline gives CDR1 SGHRS, CDR2 YFSETQ. The CDR3 has 21 residues.

The rearrangement uses TRBV27 and TRBJ2-7, with D possibly matching TRBD2 (6 bases). The germline V gene has CDR1 MNHEY and CDR2 SMNVEV (reference sequence). There are 13 residues in the CDR3. V lost 8 bases and J 3 bases, leaving 14 bases between the germline ends. The CDR3 nucleotides are TGTGCCAGCGCCTCGCGGGGTGGCTACGAGCAGTACTTC. This codes for CASASRGGYEQYF.

The chain carries TRBV4-3 and TRBJ2-7, with 8 bases aligning to TRBD1. In germline, CDR1 is LGHNA, CDR2 YSLEER. The length of the CDR3 is 16 residues. J was trimmed by 4 bases and V by 9 bases; bases with no gene match: 17. CDR3 residues: CARKQGARRWSYEQYF. The DNA for the CDR3 is TGCGCCAGGAAGCAGGGGGCGAGACGGTGGTCGTACGAGCAGTACTTC.

This clone was seen a single time. The chain combines TRBV18 with TRBJ2-5; 15 bases match TRBD2. The CDR3 loop spans 19 amino acids. V gave up 4 bases and J gave up 1 base; unmatched junction bases: 10. Germline V CDR1 and CDR2: KGHSH, LQKENI. CDR3 protein: CASSQQTGTSGGSQETQYF. The CDR3 DNA reads as TGTGCCAGCTCACAGCAAACCGGGACTAGCGGGGGGAGCCAAGAGACCCAGTACTTC.

The V call is TRBV2, the J call TRBJ2-6, with 11 bases matching TRBD1. V lost 6 bases and J lost 2; bases outside the gene matches: 9. This CDR3 region has 18 residues. Germline V gives CDR1 SNHLY, CDR2 FYNNEI. The CDR3 sequence is CASSLHGTGGTGANVLTF. The CDR3 DNA reads TGTGCCAGCAGCCTCCACGGGACAGGGGGAACTGGGGCCAACGTCCTGACTTTC.

This clone was seen a handful of times. This chain links TRBV15 with TRBJ2-3, with TRBD2 identical over 7 bases. Trimming at V came to 3 bases and at J to 5 bases, leaving 8 bases not matched to a gene. The CDR3 spans 15 residues. Germline V gene data show CDR1 as LNHNV and CDR2 as YYDKDF (reference sequence). The chain's CDR3 is CATSRGLKVGDTQYF. Written as DNA, the CDR3 is TGTGCCACCAGCAGGGGACTAAAGGTTGGAGATACGCAGTATTTT.

The chain has TRBV14 and TRBJ2-7, with 7 bases fitting TRBD1. Trimming removed 6 bases from V and 3 bases from J; junction bases left unmatched: 5. Germline V gives CDR1 SGHDN, CDR2 FVKESK. The CDR3 loop spans 13 amino acids. For the CDR3, the DNA is TGTGCCAGCAGACGCTCAGGGGGCTACGAGCAGTACTTC. Translating it yields CASRRSGGYEQYF.

The chain recombines TRBV6-6 with TRBJ2-7; the D gene is possibly TRBD1 (5 bases). Germline V lookup: CDR1 MNHNY, CDR2 SVGAGI (reference sequence). V dropped 2 bases and J dropped 7 bases, with 15 bases sitting between them. The CDR3 spans 14 residues. CDR3 amino acids: CASSYDAGSGEQYV. The DNA of the CDR3 is TGTGCCAGCAGTTACGATGCAGGGTCAGGAGAGCAGTACGTC.

This chain uses TRBV18 with TRBJ2-2; TRBD1 is a possible D gene (5 bases). The CDR3 is made up of 15 amino acids. Trimming pared 1 base from V and 3 bases from J, leaving 9 bases between. Germline CDR1 KGHSH, CDR2 LQKENI. The CDR3 sequence is CASSPRSRDTGELFF. The CDR3 bases are TGTGCCAGCTCACCACGGTCCAGGGACACCGGGGAGCTGTTTTTT.

J is TRBJ2-2 and V is TRBV5-1; tentative D call: TRBD1 (6 bases). V was cut by 2 bases and J by 6 bases, with 8 bases left in between. This CDR3 contains 13 residues. CDR1 is SGHRS, CDR2 YFSETQ, per germline. The CDR3 DNA reads TGCGCCAGCAGCTTTCAGGGGTCCGGGGAGCTGTTTTTT. Amino acids: CASSFQGSGELFF.

The rearrangement joins TRBV10-3 to TRBJ2-1; D is undetermined. The germline gives CDR1 ENHRY, CDR2 SYGVKD. CDR3 length: 19 amino acids. V dropped 6 bases and J dropped 1 base, with 25 bases sitting between them. The CDR3: CAISISPPGRPRSYNEQFF. The CDR3 DNA follows: TGTGCCATCAGCATTTCCCCCCCCGGCAGGCCCCGTTCCTACAATGAGCAGTTCTTC.

The chain recombines TRBV7-8 with TRBJ2-1; 11 bases fit TRBD2. CDR1 SGHVS and CDR2 FQNEAQ come from the germline V gene. J gave up 7 bases and V 1 base, and 12 bases lay outside the gene matches. The CDR3 has 18 residues. The CDR3: CASSLVAHRLAGGNEQFF. In nucleotides, the CDR3 is TGTGCCAGCAGCTTAGTTGCACACAGGCTAGCGGGGGGTAATGAGCAGTTCTTC.

The genes are TRBV28 and TRBJ2-7; a weak D match, TRBD1 (6 bases). With 6 bases removed from V and 3 bases from J, the gap between germline ends came to 21 bases. Germline values: CDR1 MDHEN, CDR2 SYDVKM. The CDR3 totals 16 residues. The CDR3 here is CASREPTPTGFYEQYF. Written as DNA, the CDR3 is TGTGCCAGCAGGGAACCAACCCCGACAGGCTTCTACGAGCAGTACTTC.

The chain uses TRBV11-2 and TRBJ2-3, with 7 bases lining up with TRBD2. Losses at the gene ends were 0 bases for V and 2 bases for J; bases not matched to a gene: 5. The CDR3 contains 16 residues. The germline CDR1 and CDR2 sequences are SGHAT and FQNNGV. In DNA form, the CDR3 reads TGTGCCAGCAGCTTAGATTGGGGGGGGATCACAGATACGCAGTATTTT. Translation gives CASSLDWGGITDTQYF.

V and J are TRBV19 and TRBJ2-1; tentative D call: TRBD1 (5 bases). The CDR3 has 15 residues. Germline V gene lookup returns CDR1 LNHDA and CDR2 SQIVND (reference sequence). The V and J ends lost 2 bases and 1 base respectively, with 9 bases between them. The CDR3 loop reads CASSIRGLSYNEQFF. In DNA, the CDR3 is TGTGCCAGTAGTATAAGGGGTTTGTCCTACAATGAGCAGTTCTTC.

The V and J genes are TRBV5-4 and TRBJ2-7, with TRBD2 matching 8 bases. Germline V gene sequence: CDR1 SGHNT, CDR2 YYREEE (reference sequence). The CDR3 consists of 16 residues. Trimming at V came to 5 bases and at J to 4 bases, leaving 14 bases not matched to a gene. This CDR3 reads CASSSASGSVTYEQYF. The CDR3 region has the DNA TGTGCCAGCAGTTCGGCTAGCGGGTCTGTGACTTACGAGCAGTACTTC.

V and J are TRBV5-1 and TRBJ2-3; maybe TRBD1 (5 bases). The V gene lost 1 base and the J gene lost 2 bases, with 8 bases spanning the gap. The CDR3 runs 14 residues. Per germline, CDR1 SGHRS and CDR2 YFSETQ. The CDR3 reads CASSLLGHTDTQYF. In DNA form, the CDR3 reads TGCGCCAGCAGCTTGTTGGGGCACACAGATACGCAGTATTTT.

This clone was detected a few times. The chain carries TRBV18 and TRBJ2-1; 9 bases align to TRBD2. The J segment lost 6 bases and the V segment lost 3 bases, leaving 3 bases of the junction unmatched. The CDR3 has 14 amino acids. Germline CDR1 reads KGHSH; CDR2 reads LQKENI. CDR3 coding DNA: TGTGCCAGCTCACCTGGACTAGCGTTCAATGAGCAGTTCTTC. Its protein product is CASSPGLAFNEQFF. Together with reference TRBV18 and TRBJ2-1, the CDR3 gives the full variable domain: NAGVMQNPRHLVRRRGQEARLRCSPMKGHSHVYWYRQLPEEGLKFMVYLQKENIIDESGMPKERFSAEFPKEGPSILRIQQVVRGDSAAYFCASSPGLAFNEQFFGPGTRLTVL.

The chain employs TRBV5-6 and TRBJ2-3, with TRBD1 identical over 8 bases. Germline V gives CDR1 SGHDT, CDR2 YYEEEE. The CDR3 is made up of 15 amino acids. The V and J ends lost 0 bases and 6 bases, in that order; junction bases with no gene match: 6. The CDR3 sequence is CASSLGQGTWDTQYF. CDR3 bases: TGTGCCAGCAGCTTGGGACAGGGGACTTGGGATACGCAGTATTTT.

This sequence joins TRBV25-1 and TRBJ1-6; tentatively, D is TRBD1 (6 bases). Germline CDR1 and CDR2: MGHDK and SYGVNS. V lost 1 base to trimming and J lost 8 bases, with 9 bases between them. The CDR3 spans 14 residues. The DNA of the CDR3 is TGTGCCAGCAGTGAATCCCAGGGGTATTCACCCCTCCACTTT. Protein product: CASSESQGYSPLHF.

This chain connects TRBV14 to TRBJ2-3; 11 bases are shared with TRBD2. From germline, CDR1 is SGHDN and CDR2 FVKESK. V trimming: 4 bases; J trimming: 3 bases; junction bases outside the gene matches: 3. The CDR3 is 15 residues long. The CDR3 region is CASSRRLAGTDTQYF. The CDR3 DNA reads as TGTGCCAGCAGCCGTCGACTAGCGGGGACAGATACGCAGTATTTT.

The J gene is TRBJ2-7, the V gene TRBV19; D uncertain. V was trimmed by 3 bases and J by 0 bases, leaving 9 bases between them. The length of the CDR3 is 14 residues. CDR1 and CDR2 from the germline V gene are LNHDA and SQIVND (reference sequence). For the CDR3, the DNA is TGTGCCAGTAGTATGGGCCGAGCCTCCTACGAGCAGTACTTC. It encodes CASSMGRASYEQYF.

The gene calls are TRBV9 and TRBJ1-5; D might be TRBD1 (5 bases). V was pared by 4 bases and J by 6 bases, with 11 bases between. The CDR3 loop spans 13 amino acids. CDR1 is SGDLS, CDR2 YYNGEE, per germline. The CDR3 is CASSRGGFQPQHF. For the CDR3, the DNA is TGTGCCAGCAGCCGTGGGGGGTTTCAGCCCCAGCATTTT.

The table lists this clone with a few counts. This sequence joins TRBV27 and TRBJ2-3; 7 bases are shared with TRBD1. The CDR3 loop spans 15 amino acids. CDR1 is MNHEY, CDR2 SMNVEV, per germline (reference sequence). J gave up 0 bases and V 4 bases, and 4 bases lay outside the gene matches. CDR3 coding DNA: TGTGCCAGCAGTTGGGGCAGGGGGAGCACAGATACGCAGTATTTT. Its protein product is CASSWGRGSTDTQYF.

The V and J genes are TRBV15 and TRBJ2-4; D uncertain. V was pared by 4 bases and J by 0 bases, with 10 bases between. The CDR3 loop spans 15 amino acids. Germline lookup yields CDR1 LNHNV and CDR2 YYDKDF (reference sequence). The CDR3, as DNA: TGTGCCACCAGCACGGGTGCTCTAGCCAAAAACATTCAGTACTTC. This encodes CATSTGALAKNIQYF. Together with reference TRBV15 and TRBJ2-4, the CDR3 gives the full variable domain: DAMVIQNPRYQVTQFGKPVTLSCSQTLNHNVMYWYQQKSSQAPKLLFHYYDKDFNNEADTPDNFQSRRPNTSFCFLDIRSPGLGDTAMYLCATSTGALAKNIQYFGAGTRLSVL.

This clone was counted between two and nine times. The sample contains more than one DNA sequence encoding this CDR3. The chain recombines TRBV5-1 with TRBJ1-1, with TRBD1 matching 8 bases. V gave up 5 bases and J gave up 4 bases; unmatched junction bases: 4. The CDR3 contains 13 residues. Germline lookup yields CDR1 SGHRS and CDR2 YFSETQ. DNA for the CDR3: TGCGCCAGCAGTCTCGACAGGGGCACTGAAGCTTTCTTT. This translates into CASSLDRGTEAFF.